This T cell receptor beta chain is from a study of beta chain features in type 1 diabetes (dated by TCRdb to the late 2010s). About the investigation overall: No differences in mean age, gender distribution, total cell number or subset yield were found between patients and healthy donors. A total of roughly 100 million sorted cells were examined across all samples, and the number of cells per subset was strongly correlated with RNA yield. Regulatory and stem cell-like memory subsets were isolated from only 8 patients and about 8 healthy donors, whereas naive and central memory subsets came from all 28 donors. The study compared the TCRB repertoires of sorted circulating CD4+ T cell subsets in recently diagnosed type 1 diabetes patients with those in matched healthy donors. Here is what the overall study found, with its caveats: Because cDNA rather than genomic DNA was sequenced, highly expressing activated cells could have been over-represented, although no difference in activation and CD3 levels was found between groups. Type 1 diabetes patients showed a moderate but significant shortening of TCRB CDR3 length in all four CD4+ subsets. Shorter templates might have been favored by PCR, but patient and control samples were amplified and corrected together, so both groups would have been affected equally by any skew. Patients with type 1 diabetes made fewer insertions and deleted more nucleotides at VDJ recombination sites, implying thymic rearrangement abnormalities. Naive, central memory and regulatory TCRB repertoires appeared more similar among patients than among healthy donors. Because small numbers of individuals were included in the HLA sub-analyses, any influence of HLA type on TCRB rearrangement was left unresolved.

Germline trimming amounts to 5 bases on V and 5 bases on J, with 7 as the count of junction bases outside the gene matches. The CDR3 goes from the cysteine to the phenylalanine over 13 residues. Only CDR3 DNA is held: 39 bases, read in frame from base 1. CDR1 and CDR2, looked up from the germline V gene (reference sequence), are GTSNPN and SVGIG. All of the isolated RNA was reverse transcribed with the High Capacity cDNA Reverse Transcription Kit, so expressed TCRB transcripts were sequenced. Deep immunoSEQ sequencing was performed on naive, central memory and regulatory T cell samples, with an average of roughly 4 million total reads per sample. Sorted cells were lysed in RLT buffer, and RNA was extracted using DNase-treated RNeasy Micro or Mini kits according to cell number. Each cell subset was processed on its own to prevent cross-contamination, while patient and healthy donor samples were processed together. TCRB sequences were amplified from cDNA with the immunoSEQ multiplex PCR, producing 87-bp fragments spanning the CDR3 region. The amplicons were sequenced using the Illumina HiSeq platform. The original pipeline was this. Synthetic template baselines were used to correct PCR bias computationally, reads within Hamming distance 2 were collapsed together, and singletons that could not be merged were discarded. Reads were aligned to IMGT to assign V, D and J genes, CDR3 length, and insertions or deletions at six rearrangement sites. Within each subset, clonotype counts were normalized to sorted cell number, and only after that were true diversity and Gini coefficients computed with the tcR R package. The overlap coefficient, calculated on TCRB nucleotide sequences, was used to quantify repertoire sharing. Out-of-frame TCRB sequences from naive cells were analyzed as a proxy for the pre-selection repertoire. What TCRdb holds here is the immuneACCESS table cut down to in-frame rearrangements. Part of the clones is not present; checked against another copy, under half of the missing clones reflect an unresolved V gene, and the others are unexplained. That table is the source of V, J and clone size, and D and trimming were worked out from the DNA. This sample has 300,000 to 400,000 clones in its table, and roughly an eighth of those were observed once. Less than 0.02% of the sample rests with the top ten.

Worth noting for this clone: No antigen is known for it. Base qualities are not recorded, but no much larger clone differs from it by a single base.

A single peripheral blood draw of around 120 mL on average was collected from each donor into heparinised tubes. Using a panel that included CD45RO, CCR7, CD25, CD127, CD95 and CD27, naive, central memory, regulatory and stem cell-like memory CD4+ T cells were sorted on a BD FACSAria II. Every sorted population had a purity above 95%. PBMCs were separated immediately by Lymphoprep density gradient centrifugation and were stained directly, without being cultured. So that batch effects would be minimized, each experiment stained and sorted samples in pairs, pairing one healthy donor with one patient.

The chain employs TRBV30 and TRBJ2-7; 9 middle bases align to TRBD1. Material: naive CD4+ T cells from blood. The sample's cell subset or site label, decoded: true naive CD4+ T cells. This sequence was found in a man aged 18 to 35 in good health. The nucleotides read TGTGCCTGGGAGGGGACAGGGTACCACGAGCAGTACTTC. Its amino acids are CAWEGTGYHEQYF.